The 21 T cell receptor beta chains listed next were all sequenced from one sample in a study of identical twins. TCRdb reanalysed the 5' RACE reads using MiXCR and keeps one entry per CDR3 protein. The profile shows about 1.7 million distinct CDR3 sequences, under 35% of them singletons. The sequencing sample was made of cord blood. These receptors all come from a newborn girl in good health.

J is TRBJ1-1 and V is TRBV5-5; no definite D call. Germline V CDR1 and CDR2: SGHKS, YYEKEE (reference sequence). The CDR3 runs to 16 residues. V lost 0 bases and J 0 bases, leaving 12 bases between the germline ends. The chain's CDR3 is CASSLAEIALNTEAFF. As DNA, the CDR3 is TGTGCCAGCAGCTTGGCTGAGATAGCCTTGAACACTGAAGCTTTCTTT.

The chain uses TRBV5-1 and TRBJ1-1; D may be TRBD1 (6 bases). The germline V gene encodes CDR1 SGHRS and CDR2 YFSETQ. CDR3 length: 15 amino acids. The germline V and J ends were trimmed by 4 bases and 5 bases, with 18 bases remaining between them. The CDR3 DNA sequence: TGCGCCAGCAGCCCCCGGGGGCGACAGGTTACTGAAGCTTTCTTT. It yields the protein CASSPRGRQVTEAFF.

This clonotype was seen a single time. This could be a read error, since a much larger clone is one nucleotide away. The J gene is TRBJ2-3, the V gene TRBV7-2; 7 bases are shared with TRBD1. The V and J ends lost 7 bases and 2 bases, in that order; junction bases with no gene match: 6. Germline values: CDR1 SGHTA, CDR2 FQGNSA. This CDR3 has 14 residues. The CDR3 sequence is CASNWDSFTDTQYF. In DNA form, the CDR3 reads TGTGCCAGCAACTGGGACAGTTTCACAGATACGCAGTATTTT.

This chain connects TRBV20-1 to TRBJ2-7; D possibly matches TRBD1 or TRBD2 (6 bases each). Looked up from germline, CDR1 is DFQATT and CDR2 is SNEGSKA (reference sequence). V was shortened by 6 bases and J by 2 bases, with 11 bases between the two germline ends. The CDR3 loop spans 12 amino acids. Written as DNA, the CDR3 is TGCAGTGCCGTACGGGGGCCCTACGAGCAGTACTTC. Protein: CSAVRGPYEQYF.

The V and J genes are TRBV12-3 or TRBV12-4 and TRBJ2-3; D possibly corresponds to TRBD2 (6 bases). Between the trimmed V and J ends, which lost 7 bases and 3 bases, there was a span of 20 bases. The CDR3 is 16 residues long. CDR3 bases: TGTGCCAGCACCTCAAAGGCGGGGAACCGTACAGATACGCAGTATTTT. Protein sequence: CASTSKAGNRTDTQYF.

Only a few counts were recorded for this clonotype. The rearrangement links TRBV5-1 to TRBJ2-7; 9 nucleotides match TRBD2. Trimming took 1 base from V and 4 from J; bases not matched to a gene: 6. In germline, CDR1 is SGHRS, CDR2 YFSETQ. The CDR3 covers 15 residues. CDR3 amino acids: CASSLSASGKYEQYF. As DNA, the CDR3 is TGCGCCAGCAGCTTGTCGGCTAGCGGGAAGTACGAGCAGTACTTC.

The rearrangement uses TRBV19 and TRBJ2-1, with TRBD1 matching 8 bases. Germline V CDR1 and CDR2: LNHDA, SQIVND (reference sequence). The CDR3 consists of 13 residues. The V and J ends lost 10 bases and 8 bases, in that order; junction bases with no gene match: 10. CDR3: CATGGQGKHEQFF. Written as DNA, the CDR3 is TGTGCCACCGGAGGACAGGGCAAACATGAGCAGTTCTTC. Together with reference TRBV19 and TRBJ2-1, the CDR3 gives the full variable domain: DGGITQSPKYLFRKEGQNVTLSCEQNLNHDAMYWYRQDPGQGLRLIYYSQIVNDFQKGDIAEGYSVSREKKESFPLTVTSAQKNPTAFYLCATGGQGKHEQFFGPGTRLTVL.

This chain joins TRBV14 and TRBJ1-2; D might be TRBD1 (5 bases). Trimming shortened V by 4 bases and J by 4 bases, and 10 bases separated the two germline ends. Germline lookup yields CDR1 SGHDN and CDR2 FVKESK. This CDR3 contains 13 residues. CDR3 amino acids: CASSPRAFYGYTF. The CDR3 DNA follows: TGTGCCAGCAGCCCCAGGGCTTTCTATGGCTACACCTTC.

This chain's CDR3 is CASSLGISGRTGELFF. The CDR3, as DNA: TGCGCCAGCAGCTTGGGGATTAGCGGGAGGACCGGGGAGCTGTTTTTT. This chain connects TRBV5-1 to TRBJ2-2, with 10 bases lining up with TRBD2. Germline V gene sequence: CDR1 SGHRS, CDR2 YFSETQ. The V segment lost 0 bases and the J segment 5 bases; nucleotides outside the gene matches: 4. This CDR3 has 16 residues.

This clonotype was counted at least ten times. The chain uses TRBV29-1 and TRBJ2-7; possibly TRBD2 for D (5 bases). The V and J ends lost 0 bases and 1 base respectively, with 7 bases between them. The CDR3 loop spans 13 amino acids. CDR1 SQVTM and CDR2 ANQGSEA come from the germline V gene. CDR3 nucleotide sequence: TGCAGCGTTGAAGAACGGGGATCCTACGAGCAGTACTTC. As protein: CSVEERGSYEQYF.

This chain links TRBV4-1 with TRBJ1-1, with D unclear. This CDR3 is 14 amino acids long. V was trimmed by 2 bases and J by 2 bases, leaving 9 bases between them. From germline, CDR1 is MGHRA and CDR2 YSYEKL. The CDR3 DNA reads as TGCGCCAGCAGCCAACGTGTCAGTAACACTGAAGCTTTCTTT. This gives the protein CASSQRVSNTEAFF.

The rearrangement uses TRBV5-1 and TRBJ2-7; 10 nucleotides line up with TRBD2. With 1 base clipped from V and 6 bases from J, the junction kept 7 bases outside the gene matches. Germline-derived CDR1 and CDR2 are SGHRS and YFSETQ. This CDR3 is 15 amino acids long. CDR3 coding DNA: TGCGCCAGCAGCTTGCTAAGCGGGAGGGCCACCGAGCAGTACTTC. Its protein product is CASSLLSGRATEQYF.

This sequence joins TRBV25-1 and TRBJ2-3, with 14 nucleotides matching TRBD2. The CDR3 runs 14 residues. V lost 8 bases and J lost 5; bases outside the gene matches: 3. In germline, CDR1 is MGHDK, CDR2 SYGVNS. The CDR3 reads CASSTSGGVDTQYF. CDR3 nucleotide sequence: TGTGCCAGCTCGACTAGCGGGGGGGTAGATACGCAGTATTTT.

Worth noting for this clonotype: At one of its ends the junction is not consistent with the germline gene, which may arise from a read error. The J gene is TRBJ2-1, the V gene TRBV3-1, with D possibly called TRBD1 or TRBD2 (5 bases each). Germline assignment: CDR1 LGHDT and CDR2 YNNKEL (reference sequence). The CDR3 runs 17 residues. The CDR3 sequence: CASSQDGPGTFYNEQLF. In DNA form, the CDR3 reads TGTGCCAGCAGCCAAGATGGCCCCGGGACCTTCTACAATGAGCAGCTCTTC.

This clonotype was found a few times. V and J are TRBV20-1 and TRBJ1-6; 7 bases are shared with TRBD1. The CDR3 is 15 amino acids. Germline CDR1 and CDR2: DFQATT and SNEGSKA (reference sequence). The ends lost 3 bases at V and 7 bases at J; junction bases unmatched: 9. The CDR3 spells CSARLNRDRNSPLHF. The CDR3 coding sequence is TGCAGTGCTAGGTTGAACCGGGACAGAAATTCACCCCTCCACTTT.

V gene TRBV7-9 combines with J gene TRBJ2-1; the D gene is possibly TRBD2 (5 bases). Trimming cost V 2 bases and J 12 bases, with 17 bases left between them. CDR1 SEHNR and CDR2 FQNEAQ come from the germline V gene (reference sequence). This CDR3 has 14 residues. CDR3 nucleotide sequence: TGTGCCAGCAGCTTAAAAATCCAGAGGGATGGGCAGTTCTTC. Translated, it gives CASSLKIQRDGQFF. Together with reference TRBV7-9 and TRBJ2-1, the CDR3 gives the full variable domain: DTGVSQNPRHKITKRGQNVTFRCDPISEHNRLYWYRQTLGQGPEFLTYFQNEAQLEKSRLLSDRFSAERPKGSFSTLEIQRTEQGDSAMYLCASSLKIQRDGQFFGPGTRLTVL.

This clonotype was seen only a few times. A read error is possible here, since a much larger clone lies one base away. The CDR3 DNA reads as TGTGCCATCAGTGAGTCGACAGGCACAGATACGCAGTATTTT. Protein: CAISESTGTDTQYF. The chain has TRBV10-3 and TRBJ2-3; D might be TRBD1 (5 bases). CDR1 is ENHRY and CDR2 is SYGVKD in the germline V gene. V gave up 0 bases and J gave up 1 base, with 5 bases separating them. This CDR3 is 14 amino acids long.

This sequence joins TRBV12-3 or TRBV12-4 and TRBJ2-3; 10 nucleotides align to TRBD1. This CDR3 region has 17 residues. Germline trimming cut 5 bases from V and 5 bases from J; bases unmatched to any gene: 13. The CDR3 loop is CASSQTDRGRRGDTQYF. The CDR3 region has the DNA TGTGCCAGCAGTCAAACTGACAGGGGGCGAAGAGGAGATACGCAGTATTTT.

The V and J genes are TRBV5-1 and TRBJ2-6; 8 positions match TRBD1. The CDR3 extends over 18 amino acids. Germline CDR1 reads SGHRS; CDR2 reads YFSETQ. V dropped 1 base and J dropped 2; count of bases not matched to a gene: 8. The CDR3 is CASSLQPGQATGANVLTF. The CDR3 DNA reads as TGCGCCAGCAGCTTGCAACCGGGACAGGCAACTGGGGCCAACGTCCTGACTTTC.

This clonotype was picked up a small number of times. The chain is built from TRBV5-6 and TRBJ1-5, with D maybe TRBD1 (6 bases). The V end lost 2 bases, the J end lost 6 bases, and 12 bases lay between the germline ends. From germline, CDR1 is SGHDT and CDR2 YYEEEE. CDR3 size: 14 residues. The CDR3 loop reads CASSFRGEGQPQHF. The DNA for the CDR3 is TGTGCCAGCAGCTTCAGGGGAGAGGGTCAGCCCCAGCATTTT.

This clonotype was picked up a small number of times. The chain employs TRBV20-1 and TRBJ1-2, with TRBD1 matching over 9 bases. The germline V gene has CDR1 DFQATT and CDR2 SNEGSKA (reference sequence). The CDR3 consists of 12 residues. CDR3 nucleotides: TGCAGGGAGGGACAGGGTAACTATGGCTACACCTTC. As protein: CREGQGNYGYTF.